The T cell receptor beta chain described here comes from a study of T-cell reconstitution after alpha-beta-depleted transplantation in children listed by TCRdb under 2016. Concerning the study at large: Using TCR repertoire profiling, the study followed T-cell immune reconstitution in a quantitative way in children after TCRalphabeta/CD19-depleted allogeneic hematopoietic cell transplantation.

A word on this clonotype: Its recognized antigen is unknown. No much larger clonotype is one base removed from it; base qualities were not supplied.

CDR1 and CDR2 (MDHEN, SYDVKM) derive from the germline V gene. Deletion took 6 bases off V and 0 bases off J, with a span of 9 bases between the germline ends. The CDR3 runs 14 amino acids, cysteine and phenylalanine included. The CDR3 DNA has 42 bases and is translated from base 1. The library came from PCR. Sequencing was carried out with an Illumina HiSeq 2500. To normalize quantification of the TCRbeta repertoire, the TCR libraries were built with molecular barcoding that relied on unique molecular identifiers. Through fastp at Q25 and MiXCR, TCRdb rebuilt clones from the public reads, retaining in-frame beta chains. Records with the same CDR3 protein are collapsed into one entry carrying the most frequent genes and DNA. The sample includes over 550,000 distinct CDR3 sequences, with roughly 10% observed a single time. Around 4% of the sample is in the top ten clones.

The rearranged chain carries TRBV28 and TRBJ1-5; no D segment can be confidently identified. The sequencing used PBMCs from the stem cell graft donor, collected from the stem cell graft. The source is a human donor who donated a stem cell graft to a child with acute myeloid leukemia. The DNA sequence is TGTGCCAGCAGCCCAGATAATAGCAATCAGCCCCAGCATTTT. The translation is CASSPDNSNQPQHF. With all but the CDR3 taken from the reference TRBV28 and TRBJ1-5 genes, the full variable domain is: DVKVTQSSRYLVKRTGEKVFLECVQDMDHENMFWYRQDPGLGLRLIYFSYDVKMKEKGDIPEGYSVSREKKERFSLILESASTNQTSMYLCASSPDNSNQPQHFGDGTRLSIL.